Reported below is one T cell receptor (beta chain). No antigen is known for it. This table comes from immunoSEQ multiplex PCR, and its TCRdb copy is limited to in-frame clones, with some not included. Here the sample spans 85,000 to 100,000 clones, about 82% being singletons. The entry originates in a study of graft-versus-host responses after intestinal transplantation. On the study more broadly: Grafts were multivisceral, liver-intestinal, or isolated intestinal. Every recipient underwent anti-thymocyte globulin induction, then tacrolimus and steroids for around three years. Broader study findings: Early after transplant, HvG declines were associated with peak levels of circulating GvH clones. GvH clonotypes were identified within recipient marrow, with a subset emerging first in ileum or blood.

V lost 8 bases, J lost 3 bases, and 14 bases lay in between. This CDR3 contains 14 residues. In germline, CDR1 is MDHEN, CDR2 SYDVKM. The sequencing here drew on PBMCs, taken 255 days after intestinal transplant. The source is a human patient who received an intestinal transplant, so some T cells may come from the graft donor. The chain employs TRBV28 and TRBJ1-5; possibly TRBD1 for D (5 bases). The CDR3, as DNA: TGTGCCAGCGATTTTCGAGGGGCCAATCAGCCCCAGCATTTT. Its protein product is CASDFRGANQPQHF.